The 16 T cell receptor beta chains in this list originate from one sample, sequenced in a study. Treg sorting used a CD4+CD25+CD127-/low gate. MiXCR, run by TCRdb on the 5' RACE reads, gives a single entry per CDR3 protein. This table has 46,000 or so distinct CDR3 sequences, more than 20% appearing once. Sequenced input: Tregs sorted from a lymph node. These receptors were collected from a female donor with breast cancer.

On this clonotype itself: Just one base apart from a much larger clone, this may be a read error. The genes are TRBV27 and TRBJ2-7, with TRBD1 matching over 10 bases. V lost 4 bases, J lost 2 bases, and 2 bases stayed unmatched. This CDR3 is 14 amino acids long. The germline CDR1 and CDR2 sequences are MNHEY and SMNVEV (reference sequence). The CDR3 DNA follows: TGTGCCAGCAGTTGGACAGGGGGTGCCTACGAGCAGTACTTC. Translated: CASSWTGGAYEQYF.

Note on this clonotype: A much larger clone sits a single nucleotide away, making a read error possible. This sequence joins TRBV5-1 and TRBJ2-1, with no clear D. This CDR3 comprises 14 residues. Germline values: CDR1 SGHRS, CDR2 YFSETQ. V was trimmed by 3 bases and J by 8 bases, leaving 15 bases between them. CDR3 region: CASSSEPLNHEQFF. The CDR3 DNA follows: TGCGCCAGCAGCTCGGAGCCTCTGAACCATGAGCAGTTCTTC.

This clonotype has a count of ten or more. J is TRBJ1-4 and V is TRBV4-1, with D possibly TRBD1 on 6 matching bases. The CDR3 sequence is 13 residues long. Per germline, CDR1 MGHRA and CDR2 YSYEKL. V lost 4 bases and J lost 8, with 11 bases in between. The CDR3 nucleotides read TGCGCCAGCAGCCTACAGGGCAGGGAAAAACTGTTTTTT. Protein sequence: CASSLQGREKLFF.

CDR3 in DNA: TGTGCCAGCAGCCAAGAAATCGGACTAGCCTCCTACGAGCAGTACTTC. Protein sequence: CASSQEIGLASYEQYF. This chain connects TRBV4-2 to TRBJ2-7, with TRBD2 matching over 8 bases. With V trimmed by 0 bases and J by 0 bases, 4 bases remained unmatched. The germline V gene has CDR1 LGHNA and CDR2 YNFKEQ. CDR3 length: 16 amino acids.

On this clonotype itself: A much larger clonotype is one base distant, so this may be a read error. The chain carries TRBV7-3 and TRBJ2-3; no firm D call. CDR3 length: 15 amino acids. Looked up from germline, CDR1 is SGHTA and CDR2 is FQGTGA. CDR3 sequence (DNA): TGTGCCGGCAGCTTATACCCGGACCTCACAGATACGCAGTATTTT. It encodes CAGSLYPDLTDTQYF.

Regarding this clonotype: A read error may be the cause here, since a much bigger clone is one base away. J is TRBJ2-5 and V is TRBV4-1, with 8 bases aligning to TRBD2. The length of the CDR3 is 16 residues. J was trimmed by 2 bases and V by 8 bases; bases with no gene match: 13. Per the germline V gene, CDR1 is MGHRA and CDR2 is YSYEKL. The CDR3 spells CASGLSQRGLQETQYF. For the CDR3, the DNA is TGCGCCAGCGGCCTCTCCCAGCGGGGGCTACAAGAGACCCAGTACTTC.

This clonotype is classed as medium-sized (0.01 to 0.1%). The V and J genes are TRBV7-9 and TRBJ1-6; D might be TRBD1 (6 bases). V lost 5 bases, J lost 4 bases, and 18 bases lay in between. CDR1 SEHNR and CDR2 FQNEAQ come from the germline V gene (reference sequence). The CDR3 is 17 amino acids. In DNA, the CDR3 is TGTGCCAGCAGCACCACCCGCCGGGACAAGTATAATTCACCCCTCCACTTT. As protein: CASSTTRRDKYNSPLHF.

This clonotype was found many times. The genes are TRBV5-6 and TRBJ2-2; no firm D call. Germline CDR1 is SGHDT and CDR2 is YYEEEE. The V end was cut by 0 bases, the J end by 7 bases, with 7 bases between. CDR3 length: 13 amino acids. The CDR3 coding sequence is TGTGCCAGCAGCTTGGGAGCCGACGGGGAGCTGTTTTTT. Translation gives CASSLGADGELFF.

This clonotype occurred many times. This chain links TRBV9 with TRBJ2-6, with 10 bases fitting TRBD1. The J segment lost 4 bases and the V segment lost 3 bases, leaving 4 bases of the junction unmatched. Germline CDR1 and CDR2: SGDLS and YYNGEE. The CDR3 runs to 16 residues. The CDR3, as DNA: TGTGCCAGCAGCGAGGGGACAGGGGCCGGGGCCAACGTCCTGACTTTC. Its translation: CASSEGTGAGANVLTF.

The chain links TRBV28 to TRBJ2-7; D gene ambiguous. Germline loops: CDR1 MDHEN, CDR2 SYDVKM. The CDR3 extends over 14 amino acids. V was trimmed by 1 base and J by 1 base, leaving 8 bases between them. In DNA form, the CDR3 reads TGTGCCAGCAGTTTATCTGCTGGTTCCTACGAGCAGTACTTC. This gives the protein CASSLSAGSYEQYF.

This clonotype was counted many times. The chain carries TRBV29-1 and TRBJ1-2; 8 positions agree with TRBD1. The CDR3 runs to 14 residues. The germline V gene encodes CDR1 SQVTM and CDR2 ANQGSEA. V shed 4 bases and J 2 bases; nucleotides not matched to a gene: 6. The CDR3: CSVVTGVWNYGYTF. CDR3 bases: TGCAGCGTTGTGACAGGGGTCTGGAACTATGGCTACACCTTC. Looking up the rest from reference TRBV29-1 and TRBJ1-2 gives the full variable domain: SAVISQKPSRDICQRGTSLTIQCQVDSQVTMMFWYRQQPGQSLTLIATANQGSEATYESGFVIDKFPISRPNLTFSTLTVSNMSPEDSSIYLCSVVTGVWNYGYTFGSGTRLTVV.

This clonotype was counted many times. The V call is TRBV4-1, the J call TRBJ2-7; D is perhaps TRBD2 (5 bases). The CDR3 length is 13 residues. CDR1 and CDR2 from the germline V gene are MGHRA and YSYEKL. V was trimmed by 3 bases and J by 3 bases, leaving 9 bases between them. For the CDR3, the DNA is TGCGCCAGCAGCCACGGGGATGGCTACGAGCAGTACTTC. It specifies CASSHGDGYEQYF.

Regarding this clonotype: Just one base apart from a much larger clone, this may be a read error. This chain connects TRBV5-6 to TRBJ1-1; D may be TRBD1 (5 bases). V was clipped by 7 bases and J by 8 bases, with 12 bases between them. The germline CDR1 and CDR2 sequences are SGHDT and YYEEEE. The CDR3 consists of 11 residues. The DNA for the CDR3 is TGTGCCAGCGACTCGGGGGGGGAAGCTTTCTTT. This sequence encodes CASDSGGEAFF.

The gene calls are TRBV6-1 and TRBJ2-7, with D perhaps assigned TRBD1 or TRBD2 (5 bases each). V was cut by 7 bases and J by 2 bases, with 12 bases left in between. The CDR3 length is 13 residues. Germline V lookup: CDR1 MNHNS, CDR2 SASEGT. CDR3 DNA sequence: TGTGCCAGCAACCGGGACCCGACCTACGAGCAGTACTTC. Its translation is CASNRDPTYEQYF.

The chain links TRBV27 to TRBJ1-1, with a possible D match to TRBD1 (5 bases). The CDR3 contains 14 residues. V was pared by 6 bases and J by 4 bases, with 15 bases between. Germline V gives CDR1 MNHEY, CDR2 SMNVEV (reference sequence). The CDR3: CASSLGVAGTEAFF. The CDR3 DNA reads as TGTGCCAGCAGCCTGGGGGTGGCGGGCACTGAAGCTTTCTTT.

This clonotype was observed a few times. CDR3 region: CASSYSRGRDIYEQYF. For the CDR3, the DNA is TGTGCCAGCAGTTACTCGCGCGGGAGGGATATCTACGAGCAGTACTTC. V usage is TRBV6-5 and J usage is TRBJ2-7; TRBD2 aligns across 9 bases. J gave up 3 bases and V 0 bases, and 6 bases lay outside the gene matches. The V gene's germline CDR1 is MNHEY and CDR2 SVGAGI. CDR3 length: 16 amino acids.